Presented here are 29 T cell receptor beta chains from one specimen sequenced in a study of CD8 T cells in Susac syndrome. Random-hexamer reverse transcription was applied to roughly 0.5 to 1 ug RNA. TCRdb re-analysed the immunoSEQ multiplex PCR reads in MiXCR, keeping a single row per CDR3 protein. The sample yields 200,000 or so distinct CDR3 sequences, approximately 95% seen once. The specimen sequenced was CD8+ T cells from PBMCs. Every receptor here comes from a human donor with Susac syndrome.

The V call is TRBV20-1, the J call TRBJ2-1, with unresolved D. Trimming stripped 5 bases from V and 3 bases from J, with 8 bases between. The germline V gene has CDR1 DFQATT and CDR2 SNEGSKA (reference sequence). This CDR3 spans 12 amino acids. The CDR3 DNA reads as TGCAGTGCTCACGAGGACTACAATGAGCAGTTCTTC. As protein: CSAHEDYNEQFF.

This clonotype was seen only once. V is TRBV15 and J is TRBJ2-1, with D unresolved. The germline V and J ends were trimmed by 1 base and 0 bases, with 4 bases remaining between them. CDR3 length: 14 amino acids. Germline CDR1 LNHNV, CDR2 YYDKDF (reference sequence). This CDR3 reads CATSRGVSYNEQFF. CDR3 DNA sequence: TGTGCCACCAGCAGAGGAGTCTCCTACAATGAGCAGTTCTTC. Supplemented by reference TRBV15 and TRBJ2-1, the full variable domain reads DAMVIQNPRYQVTQFGKPVTLSCSQTLNHNVMYWYQQKSSQAPKLLFHYYDKDFNNEADTPDNFQSRRPNTSFCFLDIRSPGLGDTAMYLCATSRGVSYNEQFFGPGTRLTVL.

The J gene is TRBJ2-5, the V gene TRBV3-1; TRBD2 agrees at 10 bases. This CDR3 has 16 amino acids. CDR1 is LGHDT, CDR2 YNNKEL, per germline (reference sequence). The trim removed 0 bases at V and 2 bases at J, leaving 3 bases unmatched. For the CDR3, the DNA is TGTGCCAGCAGCCAAGATACAGCGGGGGGGCAAGAGACCCAGTACTTC. Its translation: CASSQDTAGGQETQYF.

The chain links TRBV20-1 to TRBJ1-1, with no clear D. Germline V CDR1 and CDR2: DFQATT, SNEGSKA (reference sequence). The V gene lost 7 bases and the J gene lost 10 bases, with 13 bases spanning the gap. This CDR3 comprises 10 residues. The CDR3 region is CSGYRGGAFF. The CDR3, as DNA: TGCAGTGGTTACCGGGGAGGAGCTTTCTTT.

The V gene is TRBV9, the J gene TRBJ2-7; tentatively, D is TRBD2 (5 bases). V lost 0 bases and J lost 3, with 10 bases in between. There are 14 residues in the CDR3. CDR1 and CDR2 from the germline V gene are SGDLS and YYNGEE. The CDR3 is CASSVDGNYYEQYF. In nucleotides, the CDR3 is TGTGCCAGCAGCGTAGACGGGAACTACTACGAGCAGTACTTC.

This rearrangement joins TRBV11-2 to TRBJ1-4; 7 positions match TRBD1. Germline CDR1 is SGHAT and CDR2 is FQNNGV. The CDR3 is 14 residues long. V lost 4 bases, J lost 7 bases, and 6 bases stayed unmatched. The CDR3: CASSYTTGAEKLFF. As DNA, the CDR3 is TGTGCCAGCAGCTACACAACAGGGGCTGAAAAACTGTTTTTT.

V is TRBV4-2 and J is TRBJ1-2, with D perhaps matching TRBD1 (5 bases). The CDR3 runs to 17 residues. Germline values: CDR1 LGHNA, CDR2 YNFKEQ. The V end was cut by 4 bases, the J end by 5 bases, with 23 bases between. CDR3 DNA sequence: TGTGCCAGCAGCCCCTTCGCGGGGCTAAGGGTGGAATATGGCTACACCTTC. It encodes CASSPFAGLRVEYGYTF.

CDR3 bases: TGTGCCACCAGCAGAGATCGACAGGACACTGAAGCTTTCTTT. Its translation is CATSRDRQDTEAFF. The chain carries TRBV15 and TRBJ1-1, with a tentative D call TRBD1 (6 bases). V was shortened by 0 bases and J by 3 bases, with 8 bases between the two germline ends. The V gene's germline CDR1 is LNHNV and CDR2 YYDKDF (reference sequence). The CDR3 is made up of 14 amino acids.

The rearrangement uses TRBV15 and TRBJ2-3; no reliable D call. The germline CDR1 and CDR2 sequences are LNHNV and YYDKDF (reference sequence). Trimming shortened V by 3 bases and J by 4 bases, and 8 bases separated the two germline ends. The CDR3 is made up of 13 amino acids. The DNA of the CDR3 is TGTGCCACCAGCAGGGAGTCCGCAGATACGCAGTATTTT. Amino acids: CATSRESADTQYF.

This chain links TRBV11-2 with TRBJ2-7; 9 bases fit TRBD1. Germline CDR1 reads SGHAT; CDR2 reads FQNNGV. V lost 6 bases, J lost 2 bases, and 8 bases stayed unmatched. The CDR3 contains 15 residues. The CDR3 loop reads CASSLDRGRTYEQYF. In nucleotides, the CDR3 is TGTGCCAGCAGTCTGGACAGGGGAAGAACCTACGAGCAGTACTTC. Looking up the rest from reference TRBV11-2 and TRBJ2-7 gives the full variable domain: EAGVAQSPRYKIIEKRQSVAFWCNPISGHATLYWYQQILGQGPKLLIQFQNNGVVDDSQLPKDRFSAERLKGVDSTLKIQPAKLEDSAVYLCASSLDRGRTYEQYFGPGTRLTVT.

The chain links TRBV11-2 to TRBJ2-7, with 8 bases fitting TRBD2. The J segment lost 0 bases and the V segment lost 5 bases, leaving 9 bases of the junction unmatched. The germline V gene encodes CDR1 SGHAT and CDR2 FQNNGV. The CDR3 extends over 16 amino acids. The CDR3 sequence is CASSISTGGDSYEQYF. As DNA, the CDR3 is TGTGCCAGCAGCATAAGCACGGGGGGGGACTCCTACGAGCAGTACTTC.

The rearrangement joins TRBV28 to TRBJ2-2; no reliable D call. Germline V gene lookup returns CDR1 MDHEN and CDR2 SYDVKM. This CDR3 has 14 amino acids. Trimming removed 3 bases at V and 1 base at J, with 6 bases between. The CDR3 loop is CASSFDGNTGELFF. CDR3 DNA sequence: TGTGCCAGCAGTTTCGACGGGAACACCGGGGAGCTGTTTTTT.

The chain employs TRBV7-9 and TRBJ1-5, with 10 bases lining up with TRBD1. CDR3 length equals 16 residues. J lost 4 bases, V lost 6 bases, and 9 bases had no gene match. Germline V lookup: CDR1 SEHNR, CDR2 FQNEAQ (reference sequence). The CDR3 DNA reads as TGTGCCAGCAGTCAGACCGGGACAGGGGCTAATCAGCCCCAGCATTTT. Encoded protein: CASSQTGTGANQPQHF.

The CDR3 region has the DNA TGTGCCAGCAGTTGGGGGGTGGGCACTGAAGCTTTCTTT. It encodes CASSWGVGTEAFF. The chain uses TRBV12-3 or TRBV12-4 and TRBJ1-1, with a possible D match to TRBD1 (5 bases). Deletions cut 4 bases from V and 4 bases from J, with 10 bases between. The length of the CDR3 is 13 residues.

The chain couples TRBV20-1 to TRBJ2-7, with 8 bases matching TRBD2. The V gene's germline CDR1 is DFQATT and CDR2 SNEGSKA (reference sequence). This CDR3 spans 16 amino acids. Losses at the gene ends were 0 bases for V and 0 bases for J; bases not matched to a gene: 7. The CDR3 DNA reads TGCAGTGCTAGAGATCTAAGAAGCGGGGGCTCCTACGAGCAGTACTTC. Protein product: CSARDLRSGGSYEQYF.

V gene TRBV9 combines with J gene TRBJ2-7; 9 bases match TRBD1. Germline-derived CDR1 and CDR2 are SGDLS and YYNGEE. The CDR3 is 15 amino acids. V lost 3 bases to trimming and J lost 4 bases; unmatched junction nucleotides: 8. The DNA for the CDR3 is TGTGCCAGCAGCGAGGATCCGGGACAGGGTTACGAGCAGTACTTC. Its protein product is CASSEDPGQGYEQYF.

This clonotype was seen only a few times. The rearrangement joins TRBV20-1 to TRBJ1-2; D unclear. Germline V lookup: CDR1 DFQATT, CDR2 SNEGSKA (reference sequence). This CDR3 region has 13 residues. V lost 0 bases, J lost 2 bases, and 7 bases lay in between. The CDR3 sequence is CSARDPVNYGYTF. The CDR3 DNA is TGCAGTGCTAGAGATCCGGTGAACTATGGCTACACCTTC.

This clonotype was picked up one time. The rearrangement joins TRBV27 to TRBJ2-2; 8 bases fit TRBD2. The CDR3 is 17 residues long. Germline CDR1 MNHEY, CDR2 SMNVEV (reference sequence). The junction had 5 bases not matched to a gene; V was cut back by 2 bases and J by 0 bases. CDR3 DNA sequence: TGTGCCAGCAGTTTAGGGGCGGGAGGCCCGAACACCGGGGAGCTGTTTTTT. Amino acids: CASSLGAGGPNTGELFF.

The chain couples TRBV12-2 to TRBJ2-1; the table's D call, TRBD2, was not checked against the DNA. TRBV12-2 is deemed a pseudogene. This CDR3 spans 14 amino acids. In DNA form, the CDR3 reads TGTGCAAGTCGCTCACAGCGGGAGGCCTATGAGCAGTTCTTC. Translating gives CASRSQREAYEQFF.

The chain uses TRBV28 and TRBJ1-2; tentatively, D is TRBD1 (6 bases). The germline V gene encodes CDR1 MDHEN and CDR2 SYDVKM. Trimming left V 6 bases short and J 2 bases short, with 16 bases between. The CDR3 loop spans 15 amino acids. CDR3 in amino acids: CASSAPGELNYGYTF. The CDR3 nucleotides read TGTGCCAGCAGCGCCCCAGGGGAATTAAACTATGGCTACACCTTC.

The V call is TRBV20-1, the J call TRBJ1-5, with a possible D match to TRBD1 (5 bases). The CDR3 totals 15 residues. V lost 3 bases to trimming and J lost 2 bases, with 14 bases between them. Per germline, CDR1 DFQATT and CDR2 SNEGSKA (reference sequence). CDR3 region: CSASPAGRGNQPQHF. CDR3 coding DNA: TGCAGTGCTAGTCCCGCGGGACGTGGCAATCAGCCCCAGCATTTT.

This rearrangement joins TRBV20-1 to TRBJ1-2; the D is unclear. The germline V gene encodes CDR1 DFQATT and CDR2 SNEGSKA (reference sequence). CDR3 length: 15 residues. V shed 5 bases and J shed 2 bases, with 18 bases lying between them. CDR3 nucleotide sequence: TGCAGTGCTTCGCGCAGTGTCAACCCCAACTATGGCTACACCTTC. Translating it yields CSASRSVNPNYGYTF.

The chain recombines TRBV4-2 with TRBJ2-5; 8 nucleotides agree with TRBD2. With V trimmed by 4 bases and J by 0 bases, 7 bases remained unmatched. The CDR3 consists of 16 residues. The V gene's germline CDR1 is LGHNA and CDR2 YNFKEQ. CDR3 sequence (DNA): TGTGCCAGCAGCCCCGGAATAGCGGGGAACCAAGAGACCCAGTACTTC. It translates to CASSPGIAGNQETQYF.

The rearrangement uses TRBV4-1 and TRBJ1-5; D remains unclear. Looked up from germline, CDR1 is MGHRA and CDR2 is YSYEKL. Trimming removed 2 bases from V and 0 bases from J, with 11 bases in between. The CDR3 totals 16 residues. This CDR3 reads CASSQSVRYSNQPQHF. The CDR3 DNA follows: TGCGCCAGCAGCCAATCTGTCAGATATAGCAATCAGCCCCAGCATTTT.

J is TRBJ2-7 and V is TRBV12-3 or TRBV12-4; D possibly corresponds to TRBD1 (5 bases). V was cut by 2 bases and J by 4 bases, with 12 bases left in between. The CDR3 totals 14 residues. CDR3 in amino acids: CASSLKGSPYEQYF. DNA of the CDR3: TGTGCCAGCAGTTTAAAGGGGTCCCCTTACGAGCAGTACTTC.

The chain recombines TRBV5-4 with TRBJ1-2; tentatively, D is TRBD1 (6 bases). Trimming removed 4 bases at V and 6 bases at J, with 13 bases between. The CDR3 sequence is 13 residues long. Germline V gene sequence: CDR1 SGHNT, CDR2 YYREEE (reference sequence). The CDR3 sequence: CASSRIPGDGYTF. In DNA form, the CDR3 reads TGTGCCAGCAGCCGAATCCCAGGGGATGGCTACACCTTC. Combining the CDR3 with reference TRBV5-4 and TRBJ1-2 gives the whole variable domain ETGVTQSPTHLIKTRGQQVTLRCSSQSGHNTVSWYQQALGQGPQFIFQYYREEENGRGNFPPRFSGLQFPNYSSELNVNALELDDSALYLCASSRIPGDGYTFGSGTRLTVV.

This chain uses TRBV20-1 with TRBJ2-7, with D perhaps TRBD2 (5 bases). The ends were cut back, 3 bases at V and 0 bases at J, with 9 bases in the middle. The CDR3 totals 13 residues. CDR1 is DFQATT and CDR2 is SNEGSKA in the germline V gene (reference sequence). The CDR3 nucleotides are TGCAGTGCTAGGACTGGAGGCTCCTACGAGCAGTACTTC. Its protein is CSARTGGSYEQYF.

The chain joins TRBV9 to TRBJ2-5; D is unresolved. This CDR3 has 16 amino acids. Trimming removed 0 bases from V and 1 base from J, with 13 bases in between. The germline V gene encodes CDR1 SGDLS and CDR2 YYNGEE. The CDR3 spells CASSVGAGHGQETQYF. The CDR3 nucleotides read TGTGCCAGCAGCGTAGGGGCCGGTCATGGCCAAGAGACCCAGTACTTC.

The genes are TRBV27 and TRBJ1-2; 8 nucleotides agree with TRBD1. Germline assignment: CDR1 MNHEY and CDR2 SMNVEV (reference sequence). This CDR3 has 15 amino acids. The trim removed 4 bases at V and 6 bases at J, leaving 10 bases unmatched. The CDR3 nucleotides read TGTGCCAGCAGTTCTCAGGGGGCTTCCCTCAATGGCTACACCTTC. Amino acids: CASSSQGASLNGYTF.